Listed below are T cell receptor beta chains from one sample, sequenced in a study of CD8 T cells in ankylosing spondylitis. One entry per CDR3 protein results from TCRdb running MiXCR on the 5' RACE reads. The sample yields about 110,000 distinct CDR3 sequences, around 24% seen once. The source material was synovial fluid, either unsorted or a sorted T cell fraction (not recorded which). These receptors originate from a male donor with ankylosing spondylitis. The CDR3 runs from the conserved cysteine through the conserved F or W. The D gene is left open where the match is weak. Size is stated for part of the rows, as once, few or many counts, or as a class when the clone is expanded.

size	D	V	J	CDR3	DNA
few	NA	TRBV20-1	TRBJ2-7	CSATTYRDREQYF	TGCAGTGCCACAACCTACAGGGATCGCGAGCAGTACTTC
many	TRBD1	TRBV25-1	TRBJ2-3	CASSAQGAGTDTQYF	TGTGCCAGCAGTGCTCAGGGGGCTGGCACAGATACGCAGTATTTT
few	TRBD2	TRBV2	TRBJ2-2	CASSGLAGAGELFF	TGTGCCAGCAGTGGACTAGCGGGAGCCGGGGAGCTGTTTTTT
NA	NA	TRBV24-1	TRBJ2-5	CATSDKDTTQYF	TGTGCCACCAGTGATAAGGACACGACCCAGTACTTC
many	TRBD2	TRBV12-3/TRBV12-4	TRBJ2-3	CATSSSGAPTDTQYF	TGTGCCACGTCCTCTAGCGGGGCCCCCACAGATACGCAGTATTTT
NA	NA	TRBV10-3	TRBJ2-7	CAISEPRDRYEQYF	TGTGCCATCAGTGAGCCCCGGGACCGCTACGAGCAGTACTTC
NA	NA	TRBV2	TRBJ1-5	CASSSGLGQPQHF	TGTGCCAGCAGTTCCGGACTGGGACAGCCCCAGCATTTT
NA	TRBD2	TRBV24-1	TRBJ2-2	CATSDLGLAGDIRNTGELFF	TGTGCCACCAGTGATCTTGGGCTAGCGGGAGACATAAGGAACACCGGGGAGCTGTTTTTT
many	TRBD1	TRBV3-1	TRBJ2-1	CASTGQGVLASSYNEQFF	TGTGCCAGCACGGGACAGGGGGTCTTAGCGAGCTCCTACAATGAGCAGTTCTTC
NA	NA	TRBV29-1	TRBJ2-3	CSVIATDTQYF	TGCAGCGTTATAGCGACAGATACGCAGTATTTT
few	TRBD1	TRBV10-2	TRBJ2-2	CASRGTGWTGELFF	TGCGCCAGCAGGGGGACAGGCTGGACCGGGGAGCTGTTTTTT
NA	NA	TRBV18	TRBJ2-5	CASRPTPGRETKYF	TGTGCCAGCAGACCAACCCCGGGTCGGGAGACCAAGTACTTC
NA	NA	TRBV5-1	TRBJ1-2	CASSLEWTAVYGYTF	TGCGCCAGCAGCTTGGAATGGACAGCAGTTTATGGCTACACCTTC
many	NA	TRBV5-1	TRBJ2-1	CASSLDSSGEQFF	TGCGCCAGCAGCCTGGACAGTTCGGGGGAGCAGTTCTTC
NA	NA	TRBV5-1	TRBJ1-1	CASSLTGSGDTEAFF	TGCGCCAGCAGCTTGACAGGGAGTGGGGACACTGAAGCTTTCTTT
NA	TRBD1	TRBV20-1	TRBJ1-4	CSARVGGGQLNEKLFF	TGCAGTGCTAGAGTAGGCGGGGGACAGCTTAATGAAAAACTGTTTTTT
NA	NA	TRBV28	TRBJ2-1	CASIPAGSSYNEQFF	TGTGCCAGCATTCCCGCGGGAAGCTCCTACAATGAGCAGTTCTTC
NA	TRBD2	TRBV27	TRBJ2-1	CASRPGGYYEQFF	TGTGCCAGCAGACCGGGAGGGTACTATGAGCAGTTCTTC
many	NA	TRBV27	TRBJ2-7	CASSLRTGSYEQYF	TGTGCCAGCAGCCTTAGGACGGGCTCCTACGAGCAGTACTTC
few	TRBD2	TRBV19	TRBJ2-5	CASSPGSSGGETQYF	TGTGCCAGTAGTCCCGGGTCCTCGGGGGGGGAGACCCAGTACTTC
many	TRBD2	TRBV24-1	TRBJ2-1	CATSVAGGHEQFF	TGTGCCACCAGTGTGGCGGGGGGTCATGAGCAGTTCTTC
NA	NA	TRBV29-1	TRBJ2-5	CSVSKRFEETQYF	TGCAGCGTTTCGAAGAGATTTGAAGAGACCCAGTACTTC
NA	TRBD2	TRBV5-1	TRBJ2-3	CASSLLAGDTQYF	TGCGCCAGCAGCTTGTTAGCGGGAGATACGCAGTATTTT
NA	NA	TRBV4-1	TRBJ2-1	CASSQDGYTEQFF	TGCGCCAGCAGCCAAGATGGGTACACTGAGCAGTTCTTC
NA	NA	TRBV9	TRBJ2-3	CASSVGSATSTDTQYF	TGTGCCAGCAGCGTAGGGTCAGCGACTAGCACAGATACGCAGTATTTT